This is a list of T cell receptor beta chains from one sample in a study of shared clonotypes between healthy human individuals. This table comes from immunoSEQ multiplex PCR, and its TCRdb copy is limited to in-frame clones, with some not included. The sample lists millions of clones; about 95% were seen once. Sequenced input: naive CD8+ T cells sorted from blood. These receptors all stem from a man younger than 30 in good health. The CDR3 runs from the conserved cysteine through the conserved F or W. The D gene is left open where the match is weak. The size of a clone is reported for some rows only, either as once, few or many, or as a class for expanded clones.

v_call: TRBV6-1; j_call: TRBJ1-1; clone_size: once; d_call: TRBD1; cdr3_nt: TGTGCCAGCAGAAGGACAGGGGTTGATGAAGCTTTCTTT; cdr3_aa: CASRRTGVDEAFF
v_call: TRBV5-1; j_call: TRBJ1-1; clone_size: .; d_call: TRBD1; cdr3_nt: TGCGCCAGCAGCTTGGAGGGACAGGGGTGGAAGGAGAACACTGAAGCTTTCTTT; cdr3_aa: CASSLEGQGWKENTEAFF
v_call: TRBV7-9; j_call: TRBJ1-4; clone_size: .; d_call: .; cdr3_nt: TGTGCCAGCAGCTTAATACAGGAGTACGAAAAACTGTTTTTT; cdr3_aa: CASSLIQEYEKLFF
v_call: TRBV28; j_call: TRBJ2-3; clone_size: .; d_call: .; cdr3_nt: TGTGCCAGCAGTTCCGGGGACTCCACAGATACGCAGTATTTT; cdr3_aa: CASSSGDSTDTQYF
v_call: TRBV29-1; j_call: TRBJ1-1; clone_size: .; d_call: .; cdr3_nt: TGCAGCGACTCAGCAAGGGGGGCTGAAGCTTTCTTT; cdr3_aa: CSDSARGAEAFF
v_call: TRBV6-6; j_call: TRBJ1-1; clone_size: .; d_call: .; cdr3_nt: TGTGCCAGCAGTTATTCCGGGACGGAGAACACTGAAGCTTTCTTT; cdr3_aa: CASSYSGTENTEAFF
v_call: TRBV4-3; j_call: TRBJ2-7; clone_size: .; d_call: .; cdr3_nt: TGCGCCAGCAGCCAAGGAGAGGGATTCCCCGAGCAGTACTTC; cdr3_aa: CASSQGEGFPEQYF
v_call: TRBV28; j_call: TRBJ1-3; clone_size: .; d_call: .; cdr3_nt: TGTGCCAGCAGCGACCTAACAGGGTCGGGAAACACCATATATTTT; cdr3_aa: CASSDLTGSGNTIYF
v_call: TRBV5-6; j_call: TRBJ2-5; clone_size: .; d_call: TRBD2; cdr3_nt: TGTGCCAGCAGCCTCGGACTAGCGGACCTGGAGACCCAGTACTTC; cdr3_aa: CASSLGLADLETQYF
v_call: TRBV7-9; j_call: TRBJ2-7; clone_size: .; d_call: TRBD2; cdr3_nt: TGTGCCAGCAGCTTGGTCGGGGGGACTAGCTCCTACGAGCAGTACTTC; cdr3_aa: CASSLVGGTSSYEQYF
v_call: TRBV6-1; j_call: TRBJ2-1; clone_size: once; d_call: TRBD2; cdr3_nt: TGTGCCAGCAGTGAAGCTCAGCGGGGCTACAATGAGCAGTTCTTC; cdr3_aa: CASSEAQRGYNEQFF
v_call: TRBV7-9; j_call: TRBJ1-1; clone_size: .; d_call: .; cdr3_nt: TGTGCCAGCAGCCCTCAAGGGTTGAACACTGAAGCTTTCTTT; cdr3_aa: CASSPQGLNTEAFF
v_call: TRBV27; j_call: TRBJ1-1; clone_size: .; d_call: .; cdr3_nt: TGTGCCAGCAGTCCCCTGTGGACAGAGTCCTTACGTTACACTGAAGCTTTCTTT; cdr3_aa: CASSPLWTESLRYTEAFF
v_call: TRBV4-1; j_call: TRBJ2-2; clone_size: .; d_call: TRBD2; cdr3_nt: TGCGCCAGCAGCCTTTTAGCGGGTAGTTCCGGGGAGCTGTTTTTT; cdr3_aa: CASSLLAGSSGELFF
v_call: TRBV7-9; j_call: TRBJ1-2; clone_size: .; d_call: .; cdr3_nt: TGTGCCAGCAGCTTAGTACACAGCCCTAACTATGGCTACACCTTC; cdr3_aa: CASSLVHSPNYGYTF
v_call: TRBV7-2; j_call: TRBJ2-7; clone_size: .; d_call: .; cdr3_nt: TGTGCCAGCAGCTTTACGGACAACTCCTACGAGCAGTACTTC; cdr3_aa: CASSFTDNSYEQYF
v_call: TRBV5-6; j_call: TRBJ1-1; clone_size: .; d_call: .; cdr3_nt: TGTGCCAGCAGCTTTGGGGGGGCTGAAGCTTTCTTT; cdr3_aa: CASSFGGAEAFF
v_call: TRBV6-5; j_call: TRBJ1-1; clone_size: .; d_call: TRBD1; cdr3_nt: TGTGCCAGCACTCAGGACAGGGGAGCGACTGAAGCTTTCTTT; cdr3_aa: CASTQDRGATEAFF
v_call: TRBV10-3; j_call: TRBJ2-7; clone_size: .; d_call: TRBD2; cdr3_nt: TGTGCCATCAGCAGCGGGAGTTACGAGCAGTACTTC; cdr3_aa: CAISSGSYEQYF
v_call: TRBV2; j_call: TRBJ2-6; clone_size: .; d_call: .; cdr3_nt: TGTGCCAGCAGTGAAGGGACTCCAGTTGGGGCCAACGTCCTGACTTTC; cdr3_aa: CASSEGTPVGANVLTF
v_call: TRBV9; j_call: TRBJ1-6; clone_size: .; d_call: .; cdr3_nt: TGTGCCAGCAGCGGAGAGCCGGACAGCAATTCACCCCTCCACTTT; cdr3_aa: CASSGEPDSNSPLHF
v_call: TRBV9; j_call: TRBJ2-3; clone_size: .; d_call: .; cdr3_nt: TGTGCCAGCAGCGTAGACTTGCGCACAGATACGCAGTATTTT; cdr3_aa: CASSVDLRTDTQYF
v_call: TRBV5-6; j_call: TRBJ2-7; clone_size: .; d_call: .; cdr3_nt: TGTGCCAGCAGCTTGGCTTCGGGGTTGTACGAGCAGTACTTC; cdr3_aa: CASSLASGLYEQYF
v_call: TRBV13; j_call: TRBJ1-1; clone_size: .; d_call: .; cdr3_nt: TGTGCCAGCAGCTTTGTAATGAACACTGAAGCTTTCTTT; cdr3_aa: CASSFVMNTEAFF
v_call: TRBV30; j_call: TRBJ2-5; clone_size: once; d_call: .; cdr3_nt: TGTGCCTGTTTGGATAATCCCCAGTACTTC; cdr3_aa: CACLDNPQYF
v_call: TRBV19; j_call: TRBJ2-1; clone_size: once; d_call: .; cdr3_nt: TGTGCCAGTAGTAGTATCGGCAATGAGCAGTTCTTC; cdr3_aa: CASSSIGNEQFF
v_call: TRBV5-1; j_call: TRBJ2-1; clone_size: once; d_call: .; cdr3_nt: TGCGCCAGCAGCTTGGGATATGTTGGGGTTGAGCAGTTCTTC; cdr3_aa: CASSLGYVGVEQFF
v_call: TRBV4-1; j_call: TRBJ2-5; clone_size: .; d_call: TRBD2; cdr3_nt: TGCGCCAGCACCGCCGGGGGGCAAGAGACCCAGTACTTC; cdr3_aa: CASTAGGQETQYF
v_call: TRBV5-1; j_call: TRBJ2-1; clone_size: .; d_call: .; cdr3_nt: TGCGCCAGCAGCTTGAGCCAGGTGACAATCCATGAGCAGTTCTTC; cdr3_aa: CASSLSQVTIHEQFF
v_call: TRBV5-1; j_call: TRBJ2-7; clone_size: .; d_call: .; cdr3_nt: TGCGCCAGCAGCTTGCGGGAAGGGATCTCCTACGAGCAGTACTTC; cdr3_aa: CASSLREGISYEQYF
v_call: TRBV9; j_call: TRBJ2-3; clone_size: .; d_call: .; cdr3_nt: TGTGCCAGCAGCGTAGAAGGGGTGTTGGATACGCAGTATTTT; cdr3_aa: CASSVEGVLDTQYF
v_call: TRBV9; j_call: TRBJ2-5; clone_size: .; d_call: .; cdr3_nt: TGTGCCAGCAGCGTAACCGGCTCGGCAGGGATGGTGGGGGAGACCCAGTACTTC; cdr3_aa: CASSVTGSAGMVGETQYF
v_call: TRBV11-2; j_call: TRBJ2-5; clone_size: .; d_call: TRBD2; cdr3_nt: TGTGCCAGCAGCCTCGGGGGCAGCGGGAGCGAGACCCAGTACTTC; cdr3_aa: CASSLGGSGSETQYF
v_call: TRBV2; j_call: TRBJ2-7; clone_size: .; d_call: .; cdr3_nt: TGTGCCAGCGGCTACTACGAGCAGTACTTC; cdr3_aa: CASGYYEQYF
v_call: TRBV7-9; j_call: TRBJ2-2; clone_size: .; d_call: .; cdr3_nt: TGTGCCAGCAGTGCCGGGACACTGAACACCGGGGAGCTGTTTTTT; cdr3_aa: CASSAGTLNTGELFF
v_call: TRBV6-6; j_call: TRBJ2-1; clone_size: once; d_call: .; cdr3_nt: TGTGCCAGCAGTTACGCCCGGGCGGATGAGCAGTTCTTC; cdr3_aa: CASSYARADEQFF
v_call: TRBV11-2; j_call: TRBJ2-7; clone_size: once; d_call: .; cdr3_nt: TGTGCCAGCAGCTTCGCCCCTACCTACGAGCAGTACTTC; cdr3_aa: CASSFAPTYEQYF